This T cell receptor (beta chain) came from a study of blood T cell repertoires in COVID-19. Study overall: PBMCs, B-cell-depleted T cells, or T cells provided the cDNA or gDNA that made up the material.

Germline assignment: CDR1 LNHDA and CDR2 SQIVND (reference sequence). The CDR3 has 14 amino acids. V dropped 3 bases and J dropped 1 base, with 9 bases sitting between them. Some clones are missing from TCRdb's copy, which holds only in-frame ones; the method was immunoSEQ multiplex PCR. The top ten hold 5.5% to 7.5% of the sample, which has 190,000 or so clones, around 90% seen once. Sequencing used peripheral blood. J is TRBJ2-5 and V is TRBV19; no definite D call. The sequence came from a man aged 35 to 55 with acute or convalescent COVID-19. DNA for the CDR3: TGTGCCAGTAGTATTAATCAGTTCCAAGAGACCCAGTACTTC. It encodes CASSINQFQETQYF.